This TCR beta chain was sequenced in a study of T cell responses to AZD1222 COVID-19 vaccine (dated by TCRdb to about 2021). For the study in its entirety: A total of 233 trial participants underwent TCR sequencing, of whom approximately 210 received two doses of AZD1222 and around 26 received two doses of the MenACWY control vaccine. Enrollment into the trials was organized by age into subgroups of 18-55, 56-69 and 70-plus years, and those subgroups contained about 160, 30 and 59 TCR-sequenced participants, respectively.

Measured from the cysteine to the phenylalanine, the CDR3 is 14 residues long. The only DNA kept is the CDR3, 42 bases in frame from the first base. Unmatched junction bases come to 8, with V trimmed by 4 bases and J by 15 bases. The germline V gene (reference sequence) provides CDR1 LNHDA and CDR2 SQIVND. Findings and caveats that apply to the study as a whole: Nearly half of unique spike-specific TCRs reportedly recognized epitopes outside regions mutated in the B.1.351 and B.1.1.7 variants. Because no day 14 peak-response samples were available, repertoires were characterized only after the peak T cell response. The 56-69-year group was small, and its depth increase did not reach significance, likely because of low power. Participants were mostly white British, with more females than males. The authors suggested clonal diversity may have been underestimated. Spike-specific TCR breadth and depth rose significantly after two AZD1222 doses compared with day 0 and with MenACWY recipients. Only five to seven AZD1222 recipients were SARS-CoV-2 seropositive at baseline, limiting conclusions about previously exposed vaccinees. The vaccine-associated CD4 TCRs covered the entire spike protein, and the dominant responses fell in regions 160-218 and 743-854.

In light of the paper, this sample's time point label describes: about 28 days (+/-7) after the second vaccine dose. AZD1222 recipients whose second dose came at about 4 weeks and those whose second dose came at about 12 weeks were combined into one group, since spike-specific TCR depth and breadth did not differ between the two schedules. Vaccinee samples came from UK trials COV001 and COV002, including a single-blind randomized controlled phase 2/3 trial of AZD1222 (ChAdOx1 nCoV-19) in healthy adults. For TCRbeta chain sequencing, PBMC samples from trial participants were taken at day 0 and at day 28 after the second dose. As for this clone: There is no known antigen for this receptor. Per-base quality was not reported, and no clone a single base away is much larger than it.

The CDR3 regions of human TCRbeta chains were analyzed by immunosequencing. Per the original workflow: TCRs in the repertoires were matched against a reference library of SARS-CoV-2-specific TCRs that had been generated with the MIRA antigen-specificity platform. Breadth was defined as the fraction of unique TCRs that were SARS-CoV-2-associated. Depth was defined as the fraction of total T cells that were SARS-CoV-2-associated. Using the MIRA data, each spike-specific TCR was mapped to the spike region that the TCR reacts to and placed in a CD4 or CD8 class. Log10-transformed breadth and depth values were compared by one-way ANOVA with Sidak's multiple comparisons tests. Held by TCRdb, this immuneACCESS table contains in-frame sequences only and omits some clones. Under half of the omission traces to an unresolved V gene where checked; the cause of the rest is unknown. V and J calls and clone size follow that table, whereas D and trimming were derived from the DNA. The sample has some 200,000 clones on record, about nine tenths of them singletons. The ten largest clones represent around 3% of the sample.

Recombination joined TRBV19 with TRBJ2-1, with 14 bases aligning to TRBD2. Sequencing was performed on peripheral blood, taken 28 days after the second AZD1222 dose. The receptor was derived from an adult who received the AZD1222 COVID-19 vaccine. The nucleotide sequence is TGTGCCAGTAGTACAGGGGGGACTAGCGGGAGTTTGTTCTTC. Protein translation: CASSTGGTSGSLFF.